What follows are 25 T cell receptor beta chains derived from one specimen sequenced in a study of blood T cells in healthy people across ages. It was with a sample-barcoded 5' primer and a J-beta primer mix that a second PCR of about 7 to 12 cycles was run. From the 5' RACE reads, TCRdb called clonotypes with MiXCR, one entry per CDR3 protein. The sample lists about 1,400,000 distinct CDR3 sequences; approximately 63% were seen once. Sample: blood. The receptor source for this set is a man aged 18 to 29 in good health.

The chain carries TRBV9 and TRBJ2-1, with unresolved D. V lost 0 bases and J lost 2, with 9 bases in between. There are 15 residues in the CDR3. In germline, CDR1 is SGDLS, CDR2 YYNGEE. The CDR3 DNA reads as TGTGCCAGCAGCGTAGCAACTACGCCCTACAATGAGCAGTTCTTC. This codes for CASSVATTPYNEQFF.

V usage is TRBV29-1 and J usage is TRBJ1-1; D is perhaps TRBD1 (6 bases). V lost 8 bases to trimming and J lost 5 bases, with 18 bases between them. In germline, CDR1 is SQVTM, CDR2 ANQGSEA. The CDR3 covers 13 residues. Here the CDR3 DNA reads TGCAGCCTCTCCCATAGGGGGGAGACTGAAGCTTTCTTT. This encodes CSLSHRGETEAFF.

This clonotype was counted a few times. The chain employs TRBV3-1 and TRBJ2-1; 10 bases fit TRBD2. CDR1 is LGHDT and CDR2 is YNNKEL in the germline V gene (reference sequence). Trimming took 0 bases from V and 10 from J; bases not matched to a gene: 6. The CDR3 totals 15 residues. CDR3 in amino acids: CASSQEGTSDSEQFF. In DNA form, the CDR3 reads TGTGCCAGCAGCCAAGAGGGGACTAGCGACTCGGAGCAGTTCTTC.

The table lists this clonotype with a count of one. J is TRBJ2-3 and V is TRBV20-1, with TRBD1 matching 9 bases. The CDR3 is made up of 16 amino acids. Per germline, CDR1 DFQATT and CDR2 SNEGSKA (reference sequence). J was trimmed by 4 bases and V by 4 bases; bases with no gene match: 12. Written as DNA, the CDR3 is TGCAGTGCTATCACCCCGGGACAGGGTATATCAGATACGCAGTATTTT. This codes for CSAITPGQGISDTQYF.

This clonotype was counted a few times. The rearrangement joins TRBV20-1 to TRBJ1-4, with D uncertain. V was trimmed by 4 bases and J by 0 bases, leaving 9 bases between them. Germline V lookup: CDR1 DFQATT, CDR2 SNEGSKA (reference sequence). This CDR3 contains 14 residues. This CDR3 reads CSAIGRTTNEKLFF. The CDR3 nucleotides are TGCAGTGCTATCGGACGTACAACTAATGAAAAACTGTTTTTT.

In regard to this clonotype: A much larger clonotype is one base distant, so this may be a read error. The CDR3 reads CASSEGRLYF. In nucleotides, the CDR3 is TGTGCCAGCAGTGAAGGCCGACTGTACTTC. V and J are TRBV2 and TRBJ2-5; no reliable D call. Trimming took 1 base from V and 13 from J, leaving 7 bases between them. The germline CDR1 and CDR2 sequences are SNHLY and FYNNEI. The CDR3 totals 10 residues.

V usage is TRBV12-3 or TRBV12-4 and J usage is TRBJ1-4, with a tentative D call TRBD1 (5 bases). This CDR3 has 14 residues. V lost 6 bases, J lost 4 bases, and 12 bases lay in between. In DNA form, the CDR3 reads TGTGCCAGCAGACTAACAGGCGTTAATGAAAAACTGTTTTTT. It is translated as CASRLTGVNEKLFF.

The chain carries TRBV20-1 and TRBJ1-2; D unclear. Trimming pared 7 bases from V and 3 bases from J, leaving 12 bases between. The CDR3 is 12 amino acids. Germline values: CDR1 DFQATT, CDR2 SNEGSKA (reference sequence). The DNA for the CDR3 is TGCAGTGTCCGCCGGGCGGACTATGGCTACACCTTC. Translation gives CSVRRADYGYTF.

This rearrangement joins TRBV10-3 to TRBJ1-1, with D possibly being TRBD1 (6 bases). The germline gives CDR1 ENHRY, CDR2 SYGVKD. CDR3 size: 16 residues. Trimming took off 4 bases at V and 0 bases at J, with 15 bases between the two ends. CDR3 DNA sequence: TGTGCCATCAGTGGGAGCGCCCAGGGGCTGAACACTGAAGCTTTCTTT. Translating it yields CAISGSAQGLNTEAFF.

The sample holds many counts of this clonotype. V usage is TRBV6-5 and J usage is TRBJ1-2, with no clear D. The CDR3 spans 12 residues. V gave up 6 bases and J gave up 7 bases, with 12 bases separating them. Per the germline V gene, CDR1 is MNHEY and CDR2 is SVGAGI. The CDR3 protein is CASRSPLGGYTF. The DNA for the CDR3 is TGTGCCAGCAGATCCCCCCTAGGTGGCTACACCTTC.

The chain uses TRBV27 and TRBJ2-1; 8 nucleotides agree with TRBD2. This CDR3 is built from 15 residues. The V gene's germline CDR1 is MNHEY and CDR2 SMNVEV (reference sequence). V trimming: 6 bases; J trimming: 4 bases; junction bases outside the gene matches: 8. The CDR3 loop is CASSLVGTRYNEQFF. The CDR3 bases are TGTGCCAGCAGCCTAGTTGGGACTAGGTACAATGAGCAGTTCTTC.

V usage is TRBV19 and J usage is TRBJ2-3, with D unresolved. CDR3 length: 13 amino acids. The V and J ends lost 1 base and 2 bases respectively, with 4 bases between them. Germline-derived CDR1 and CDR2 are LNHDA and SQIVND (reference sequence). CDR3 coding DNA: TGTGCCAGTAGTATAGTCATCACAGATACGCAGTATTTT. This codes for CASSIVITDTQYF.

The chain employs TRBV5-6 and TRBJ1-5; possible D gene TRBD1, 5 bases. CDR3 length: 18 amino acids. V lost 4 bases, J lost 2 bases, and 22 bases lay in between. The germline CDR1 and CDR2 sequences are SGHDT and YYEEEE. The CDR3 DNA reads as TGTGCCAGCAGCCTGGGTGGGGCCGACGTCGGGCGCAATCAGCCCCAGCATTTT. Protein product: CASSLGGADVGRNQPQHF.

The rearrangement uses TRBV6-5 and TRBJ2-1; D call uncertain. The CDR3 is made up of 13 amino acids. Germline-derived CDR1 and CDR2 are MNHEY and SVGAGI. V was clipped by 1 base and J by 7 bases, with 8 bases between them. Here the CDR3 reads CASSYYVHNEQFF. The DNA of the CDR3 is TGTGCCAGCAGTTACTACGTTCATAATGAGCAGTTCTTC.

V usage is TRBV14 and J usage is TRBJ2-5; the D gene could be TRBD1 or TRBD2 (5 bases each). The better agreement between TRBJ2-7 and the DNA end casts doubt on the J call. This CDR3 is built from 14 residues. Germline CDR1 and CDR2: SGHDN and FVKESK. The CDR3 sequence is CASSQSWDGHEQYF. CDR3 nucleotide sequence: TGTGCCAGCAGCCAATCCTGGGACGGGCACGAGCAGTACTTC.

V is TRBV20-1 and J is TRBJ1-5; D remains ambiguous. V was shortened by 0 bases and J by 0 bases, with 18 bases between the two germline ends. Germline CDR1 DFQATT, CDR2 SNEGSKA (reference sequence). CDR3 length: 18 amino acids. The CDR3 protein is CSARDLRDSGYSNQPQHF. The DNA of the CDR3 is TGCAGTGCTAGAGATTTGCGGGATTCCGGGTATAGCAATCAGCCCCAGCATTTT.

The rearrangement uses TRBV12-3 or TRBV12-4 and TRBJ2-7; TRBD1 agrees at 8 bases. V lost 6 bases to trimming and J lost 0 bases; unmatched junction nucleotides: 7. The CDR3 totals 15 residues. The CDR3 DNA reads as TGTGCCAGCAGATCAACCGGGACAGGCTCCTACGAGCAGTACTTC. Translation: CASRSTGTGSYEQYF.

The CDR3 protein is CASSPRGADTEAFF. CDR3 in DNA: TGTGCCAGCTCACCCAGGGGGGCGGACACTGAAGCTTTCTTT. This chain uses TRBV18 with TRBJ1-1; 7 bases map to TRBD1. Germline V gene sequence: CDR1 KGHSH, CDR2 LQKENI. The V segment lost 3 bases and the J segment 3 bases; nucleotides outside the gene matches: 4. CDR3 length: 14 amino acids.

Notes on this clonotype: One end of the junction varies from germline; a read error may be responsible. The chain uses TRBV7-9 and TRBJ2-1, with D possibly being TRBD1 (6 bases). In germline, CDR1 is SEHNR, CDR2 FQNEAQ (reference sequence). There are 14 residues in the CDR3. The CDR3 DNA reads TGTGTCAGCAGCTTAACAGGGTTGTGGAATGAGCAGTTCTTC. The encoded protein is CVSSLTGLWNEQFF.

The genes are TRBV7-9 and TRBJ2-4; TRBD1 matches 7 bases. The J call is uncertain, as TRBJ2-7 better fits the DNA end. The CDR3 covers 14 residues. Germline V lookup: CDR1 SEHNR, CDR2 FQNEAQ (reference sequence). The CDR3 protein is CASSSSTGSHEQYF. The CDR3 DNA reads as TGTGCCAGCAGCTCGTCGACAGGGAGCCACGAGCAGTACTTC.

The V and J genes are TRBV4-1 and TRBJ2-7, with D uncertain. The length of the CDR3 is 15 residues. The V gene's germline CDR1 is MGHRA and CDR2 YSYEKL. V lost 0 bases and J 0 bases, leaving 9 bases between the germline ends. The CDR3 DNA follows: TGCGCCAGCAGCCAAGAGAGCCGGAGCTCCTACGAGCAGTACTTC. This codes for CASSQESRSSYEQYF.

This chain uses TRBV5-1 with TRBJ2-1; D may be TRBD1 or TRBD2 (6 bases each). The CDR3 spans 16 residues. The V gene's germline CDR1 is SGHRS and CDR2 YFSETQ. Between the trimmed V and J ends, which lost 5 bases and 0 bases, there was a span of 15 bases. The CDR3 sequence is CASRRTGGNSYNEQFF. For the CDR3, the DNA is TGCGCCAGCAGAAGGACCGGGGGCAACTCCTACAATGAGCAGTTCTTC.

The V call is TRBV4-2, the J call TRBJ2-6, with D perhaps matching TRBD1 (5 bases). This CDR3 contains 16 residues. Per the germline V gene, CDR1 is LGHNA and CDR2 is YNFKEQ. V lost 2 bases, J lost 4 bases, and 12 bases lay in between. For the CDR3, the DNA is TGTGCCAGCAGCCAATATGGGGCCAGAGGGGCCAACGTCCTGACTTTC. Its translation: CASSQYGARGANVLTF.

The genes are TRBV4-1 and TRBJ1-5, with no clear D. V was pared by 0 bases and J by 9 bases, with 21 bases between. The CDR3 contains 17 residues. Germline V lookup: CDR1 MGHRA, CDR2 YSYEKL. CDR3 sequence (DNA): TGCGCCAGCAGCCAAGACTACTTTACAGACTACGGGATGCCCCAGCATTTT. Its translation is CASSQDYFTDYGMPQHF.

The gene calls are TRBV7-2 and TRBJ2-4; D may correspond to TRBD1 or TRBD2 (6 bases each). The better agreement between TRBJ2-5 and the DNA end casts doubt on the J call. CDR1 is SGHTA, CDR2 FQGNSA, per germline. The CDR3 has 17 amino acids. The CDR3 here is CASSLLGGAGFGETQYF. The CDR3 DNA follows: TGTGCCAGCAGCTTACTCGGGGGCGCTGGGTTCGGGGAGACCCAGTACTTC.